This section outlines one T cell receptor beta chain sequence together with its context. Antigen unknown. The assay was immunoSEQ multiplex PCR, and TCRdb's table has in-frame clones only and misses some. The table includes 1,100 to 1,500 clones, roughly 20% detected once. The sample comes from a study of T cells in localized non-small cell lung cancer. Overall study findings and caveats: Uninvolved adjacent lung had higher T cell clonality than tumor and all other tissues. Detection in adjacent lung was observed for a median about 50 of the top 100 tumor clones. A denser population of T cells in blood accompanied longer overall survival.

CDR3 length: 17 residues. The ends were cut back, 1 base at V and 3 bases at J, with 16 bases in the middle. Germline CDR1 is MDHEN and CDR2 is SYDVKM. This chain connects TRBV28 to TRBJ1-5; no definite D call. Specimen: normal lung tissue next to the tumor, collected before any cancer treatment. This sequence was found in a male donor aged 60 or over with stage III squamous cell lung carcinoma. The CDR3 spells CASSLFPRSTSNQPQHF. The CDR3 coding sequence is TGTGCCAGCAGTTTATTCCCACGTAGCACCTCCAATCAGCCCCAGCATTTT. Full variable domain (outside the CDR3, taken from reference TRBV28 and TRBJ1-5): DVKVTQSSRYLVKRTGEKVFLECVQDMDHENMFWYRQDPGLGLRLIYFSYDVKMKEKGDIPEGYSVSREKKERFSLILESASTNQTSMYLCASSLFPRSTSNQPQHFGDGTRLSIL.